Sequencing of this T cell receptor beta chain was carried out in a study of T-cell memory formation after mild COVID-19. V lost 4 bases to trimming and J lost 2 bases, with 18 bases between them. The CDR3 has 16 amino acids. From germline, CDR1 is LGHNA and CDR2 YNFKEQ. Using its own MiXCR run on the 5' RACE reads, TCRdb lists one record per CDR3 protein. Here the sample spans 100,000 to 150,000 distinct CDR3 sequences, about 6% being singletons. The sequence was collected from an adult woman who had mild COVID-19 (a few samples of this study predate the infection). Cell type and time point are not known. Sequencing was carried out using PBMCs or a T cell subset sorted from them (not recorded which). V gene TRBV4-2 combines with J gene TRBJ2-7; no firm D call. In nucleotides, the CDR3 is TGTGCCAGCAGCCCATATGAACCTCCAGGCCCCTACGAGCAGTACTTC. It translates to CASSPYEPPGPYEQYF.